This T cell receptor beta chain comes out of a study of beta chain features in type 1 diabetes. Regarding the study as a whole: Shorter TCRB CDR3s, moderately but significantly so, marked every one of the four CD4+ subsets in Type 1 diabetes patients.

In its sample, this clone was seen a few times. The antigen remains undetermined. The sequenced template was cDNA made from the entire isolated RNA. Clones were sequenced by immunoSEQ multiplex PCR, and TCRdb holds only the in-frame ones, with some missing. The data show roughly 730,000 clones, about an eighth seen once. CDR1 MGHDK and CDR2 SYGVNS come from the germline V gene. Trimming cost V 6 bases and J 3 bases, with 11 bases left between them. The CDR3 loop spans 13 amino acids. The sample was naive CD4+ T cells from blood. This TCR was recovered from a man between 18 and 29 years old with type 1 diabetes. The chain uses TRBV25-1 and TRBJ1-2; D possibly corresponds to TRBD1 (6 bases). The CDR3 loop is CASSKRTDYGYTF. As DNA, the CDR3 is TGTGCCAGCAGCAAAAGGACAGACTATGGCTACACCTTC.